The rows below give T cell receptor beta chains drawn from one sample of a study of T-cell memory formation after mild COVID-19. Using its own MiXCR run on the 5' RACE reads, TCRdb lists one record per CDR3 protein. The sample comprises around 320,000 distinct CDR3 sequences, 25% to 30% of which are singletons, and roughly 13% rests with the top ten. Sequencing used PBMCs or a T cell subset sorted from them (not recorded which). All receptors derive from an adult woman who had mild COVID-19 (a few samples of this study predate the infection). Cell type and time point are not known. The CDR3 runs from the conserved cysteine through the conserved F or W.

v_call | cdr3_aa
TRBV7-2 | CASSLSWGGSTDTQYF
TRBV7-9 | CASSPLTDGNTIYF
TRBV24-1 | CATSVPVGDRRGTGELFF
TRBV7-2 | CASSRGTEPYNEQFF
TRBV5-1 | CASSSGSLTDTQYF
TRBV6-5 | CASSAQQGADGYTF
TRBV7-2 | CASSFARGAYEQYF
TRBV25-1 | CASRDRGKGPEQYF
TRBV5-1 | CASSAGSGETQYF
TRBV6-2/TRBV6-3 | CASIFGTAENTIYF
TRBV12-3/TRBV12-4 | CAGPGSKSNYGYTF
TRBV20-1 | CSAPIGSTDTQYF
TRBV29-1 | CSVEKAAGGRYEQYF
TRBV4-3 | CASRRTSGSYNEQFF
TRBV7-9 | CASSAPPGGEQFF
TRBV9 | CASSVGGGVASTDTQYF
TRBV4-1 | CASSQGDRRRLGYTF
TRBV12-3/TRBV12-4 | CASSALRTGASTDTQYF
TRBV3-1 | CASSLPGSGRWGEQFF
TRBV11-3 | CASSTRSEQYF
TRBV6-5 | CASSFQGAGGTEAFF
TRBV12-3/TRBV12-4 | CASSQGAGANVLTF
TRBV5-1 | CASSEASADTQYF
TRBV11-2 | CASSLPGEGGYGQFF
TRBV29-1 | CSVERGRGIQYF
TRBV5-1 | CASSLTGTGTSLAKNIQYF
TRBV7-8 | CASSGGGLTGVDTQYF
TRBV20-1 | CSARQTAKNIQYF
TRBV27 | CASSSMLANYGYTF
TRBV4-3 | CASSQSLAGVGDTQYF
TRBV18 | CASSPGLVYGYTF
TRBV9 | CASSAGTISYNEQFF
TRBV10-3 | CATTPGDGARDTQYF
TRBV7-9 | CASSLSTGQEETQYF
TRBV12-3/TRBV12-4 | CASSLGSNSPLHF
TRBV5-1 | CASSLSGDQPQHF
TRBV7-8 | CASRPTGLHTEAFF
TRBV3-1 | CASSPEPGQGRKTGAPQEQYF
TRBV7-9 | CASSYGGDGNTIYF
TRBV7-2 | CASSSHLDRAVNIQYF
TRBV7-9 | CASSLAMRGSNEKLFF
TRBV18 | CASSPPPDSNEQFF
TRBV12-3/TRBV12-4 | CASSLVGRVVAEAFF
TRBV7-9 | CASSFLGLAETDTQYF
TRBV11-2 | CASSLYASGQGKDGYTF
TRBV7-2 | CASSLEGEYKQYF
TRBV9 | CASSGPTPGNGYTF
TRBV24-1 | CATSDLSGTGGYEQYF